The TCR beta chain described here comes from a study of vaccination effects on CD4 cells after COVID-19. The culture ran for approximately 10 days, and then CD4+ T cells were isolated. The vaccine recipients had no prior SARS-CoV-2 infection, with negative nucleocapsid antibodies. Half-medium replacement with IL-2 medium occurred on days 3 and 7. V was cut by 2 bases and J by 1 base, with 6 bases left in between. Germline CDR1 MNHEY, CDR2 SVGAGI. CDR3 length: 15 residues. Study-wide results and caveats: Whether induced by infection or by vaccine, clones showed marked clonal contraction late after vaccination. Few convalescent patients were included, and no early post-infection timepoints were sampled.

Regarding this clone: Its antigen is currently unknown.

Profiled with immunoSEQ multiplex PCR; TCRdb holds only in-frame clones, not every one. The sample lists 70,000 to 75,000 clones, approximately 77% occurring once. The sample consisted of CD4+ T cells from PBMCs cultured without peptide, taken before COVID-19 vaccination. The receptor was isolated from a human donor who received a COVID-19 vaccine. V usage is TRBV6-5 and J usage is TRBJ2-6, with D hard to call. The CDR3 DNA reads as TGTGCCAGCAGTTACGAACCGTCTGGGGCCAACGTCCTGACTTTC. It codes for CASSYEPSGANVLTF.